The 32 T cell receptor beta chains in this list originate from one sample, sequenced in a study of immune heterogeneity within non-small cell lung tumors. Bulk tumor genomic DNA, around 600 ng per sample, was the template. Spaced far apart, several biopsies were taken from each primary tumor during surgery. Those enrolled were patients newly diagnosed with untreated non-small cell lung cancer and undergoing curative surgery. Using 32 V and 13 J primers, multiplex PCR amplified TCR beta CDR3. TCRdb called the multiplex PCR reads again in MiXCR, with one record for every CDR3 protein. The sample yields approximately 12,000 distinct CDR3 sequences, about 22% seen once. Material: lung tumor tissue. Every receptor here comes from a man aged 55-75 years with non-small cell lung cancer.

This clonotype is classed as medium-sized. The chain uses TRBV18 and TRBJ2-3; D is ambiguous. The germline gives CDR1 KGHSH, CDR2 LQKENI. Trimming cost V 2 bases and J 4 bases, with 7 bases left between them. The CDR3 has 13 residues. CDR3 region: CASSPGSPDTQYF. DNA of the CDR3: TGTGCCAGCTCACCAGGGTCTCCAGATACGCAGTATTTT.

This clonotype came up a few times. The rearrangement uses TRBV5-1 and TRBJ1-1; D gene ambiguous. Germline assignment: CDR1 SGHRS and CDR2 YFSETQ. V was clipped by 3 bases and J by 1 base, with 7 bases between them. This CDR3 has 13 amino acids. DNA for the CDR3: TGCGCCAGCAGCTCTCCACAGAACACTGAAGCTTTCTTT. Amino acids: CASSSPQNTEAFF.

As to this clonotype: A much larger clone lies one base from this, so it may be a read error. This rearrangement joins TRBV20-1 to TRBJ1-1; D is unresolved. This CDR3 has 14 residues. Germline lookup yields CDR1 DFQATT and CDR2 SNEGSKA (reference sequence). The CDR3 DNA reads as TGCAGTGCGATCGACCCCTGGGGAAACACTGAATCTTTCTTT. This sequence encodes CSAIDPWGNTESFF.

In regard to this clonotype: A much more abundant neighbour one base away suggests this may be a read error. The chain couples TRBV27 to TRBJ2-1; D not resolved. Per the germline V gene, CDR1 is MNHEY and CDR2 is SMNVEV (reference sequence). The CDR3 loop spans 15 amino acids. The germline V and J ends were trimmed by 6 bases and 5 bases, with 17 bases remaining between them. CDR3 DNA: TGTGCCAGCAGACTGAGTAGTTTGGGGAACAATGAGCAGTTCTTC. Protein: CASRLSSLGNNEQFF.

The chain employs TRBV11-3 and TRBJ2-2; D remains unclear. CDR3 length: 14 residues. Deletions cut 0 bases from V and 1 base from J, with 3 bases between. Germline V gene sequence: CDR1 SGHNT, CDR2 YENEEA. CDR3 amino acids: CASSLEWNTGELFF. The DNA for the CDR3 is TGTGCCAGCAGCTTAGAATGGAACACCGGGGAGCTGTTTTTT.

Turning to this clonotype: A read error may be the cause here, since a much bigger clone is one base away. In DNA form, the CDR3 reads TGTTCCAGCACCCAGGACAGGGACTATGGCTACACCTTC. Translated, it gives CSSTQDRDYGYTF. The chain is built from TRBV2 and TRBJ1-2, with 8 positions matching TRBD1. Germline CDR1 reads SNHLY; CDR2 reads FYNNEI. The CDR3 length is 13 residues. The entire variable domain, with the rest obtained from reference TRBV2 and TRBJ1-2, is as follows: EPEVTQTPSHQVTQMGQEVILRCVPISNHLYFYWYRQILGQKVEFLVSFYNNEISEKSEIFDDQFSVERPDGSNFTLKIRSTKLEDSAMYFCSSTQDRDYGYTFGSGTRLTVV.

The chain is built from TRBV2 and TRBJ2-5, with 8 positions matching TRBD1. Germline values: CDR1 SNHLY, CDR2 FYNNEI. There are 13 residues in the CDR3. CDR3 coding DNA: TGTAACAGCGCCGACAGGGGCCAAGAGACCCAGTACTTC. Protein: CNSADRGQETQYF.

This clonotype is medium-sized (0.01 to 0.1%) within its sample. V is TRBV27 and J is TRBJ2-2; D ambiguous. Germline V gene data show CDR1 as MNHEY and CDR2 as SMNVEV (reference sequence). V lost 4 bases and J lost 6, with 6 bases in between. This CDR3 has 12 residues. CDR3 in DNA: TGTGCCAGCAGTTGGCCCGCCGGGGAGCTGTTTTTT. Protein product: CASSWPAGELFF.

As concerns this clonotype: This sequence may be a read error, since a much larger clone differs from it by one base. The V call is TRBV2, the J call TRBJ2-7; no clear D. Germline V gene data show CDR1 as SNHLY and CDR2 as FYNNEI. This CDR3 is 11 amino acids long. For the CDR3, the DNA is TGTGCCAGCAGTGGGATTTACGATCAGTACTTC. This codes for CASSGIYDQYF.

This clonotype has only a few counts. Sequence at one end of the junction differs from germline and may be a read error. For the CDR3, the DNA is TGTGCCTGGGCCCGGACAGCGGTGAACTTC. This encodes CAWARTAVNF. The chain joins TRBV30 to TRBJ1-2; perhaps TRBD1 as D (6 bases). The CDR3 loop spans 10 amino acids. Germline V CDR1 and CDR2: GTSNPN, SVGIG (reference sequence). Full variable domain (outside the CDR3, taken from reference TRBV30 and TRBJ1-2): SQTIHQWPATLVQPVGSPLSLECTVEGTSNPNLYWYRQAAGRGLQLLFYSVGIGQISSEVPQNLSASRPQDRQFILSSKKLLLSDSGFYLCAWARTAVNFGSGTRLTVV.

Relative to its sample, this clonotype is medium-sized. The chain carries TRBV28 and TRBJ2-7, with 10 nucleotides matching TRBD1. With V trimmed by 5 bases and J by 5 bases, 9 bases remained unmatched. This CDR3 has 15 amino acids. Germline CDR1 and CDR2: MDHEN and SYDVKM. CDR3 DNA sequence: TGTGCCAGCAGTCGCCCGGGACAGGGGAGCCACGAGCAGTACTTC. Its translation: CASSRPGQGSHEQYF. The full variable domain, in which reference TRBV28 and TRBJ2-7 provide the parts outside the CDR3, is DVKVTQSSRYLVKRTGEKVFLECVQDMDHENMFWYRQDPGLGLRLIYFSYDVKMKEKGDIPEGYSVSREKKERFSLILESASTNQTSMYLCASSRPGQGSHEQYFGPGTRLTVT.

There are a few counts of this clonotype. The genes are TRBV10-3 and TRBJ1-2, with 12 positions matching TRBD1. Looked up from germline, CDR1 is ENHRY and CDR2 is SYGVKD. The ends lost 7 bases at V and 3 bases at J; junction bases unmatched: 15. The CDR3 is 18 residues long. The CDR3 here is CAIKKSGGTGGEDYGYTF. CDR3 DNA sequence: TGTGCCATCAAGAAGAGTGGCGGGACAGGGGGCGAGGACTATGGCTACACCTTC.

The gene calls are TRBV6-5 and TRBJ1-5, with D possibly TRBD1 on 5 matching bases. CDR3 length: 14 residues. Between the trimmed V and J ends, which lost 2 bases and 3 bases, there was a span of 8 bases. The germline V gene has CDR1 MNHEY and CDR2 SVGAGI. CDR3 coding DNA: TGTGCCAGCAGTTACGCCGGGGCCAATCAGCCCCAGCATTTT. This translates into CASSYAGANQPQHF.

This rearrangement joins TRBV24-1 to TRBJ1-5; TRBD1 agrees at 7 bases. The CDR3 is made up of 15 amino acids. Germline loops: CDR1 KGHDR, CDR2 SFDVKD. The V segment lost 5 bases and the J segment 2 bases; nucleotides outside the gene matches: 5. The CDR3 DNA reads TGTGCCACCAGTGCTTACGGACAGGGCAATCAGCCCCAGCATTTT. The encoded protein is CATSAYGQGNQPQHF.

The gene calls are TRBV9 and TRBJ2-6; D gene unclear. This CDR3 contains 14 residues. The V end was cut by 3 bases, the J end by 4 bases, with 8 bases between. Per germline, CDR1 SGDLS and CDR2 YYNGEE. This chain's CDR3 is CASSDPVGANVLTF. CDR3 DNA sequence: TGTGCCAGCAGCGATCCCGTCGGGGCCAACGTCCTGACTTTC.

The rearrangement links TRBV20-1 to TRBJ2-6; no clear D gene. V was cut by 2 bases and J by 0 bases, with 5 bases left in between. CDR1 and CDR2 (germline): DFQATT, SNEGSKA (reference sequence). This CDR3 region has 14 residues. The CDR3 coding sequence is TGCAGTGCTAGAACGGGCTCTGGGGCCAACGTCCTGACTTTC. Encoded protein: CSARTGSGANVLTF.

As for this clonotype: Germline and junction disagree at one end, which may indicate a read error. This chain links TRBV12-3 or TRBV12-4 with TRBJ2-7; tentative D call: TRBD2 (7 bases). This CDR3 is 15 amino acids long. The CDR3 DNA reads as TGTGCCAGCGCTGTGGGACATAGCCTGGGGGGGGGGCAGTATTTC. It specifies CASAVGHSLGGGQYF.

The genes are TRBV7-2 and TRBJ2-2; TRBD2 aligns across 9 bases. CDR3 length: 16 residues. The trim removed 1 base at V and 6 bases at J, leaving 6 bases unmatched. The germline CDR1 and CDR2 sequences are SGHTA and FQGNSA. The CDR3: CASSLDWGLAAGELFF. CDR3 bases: TGTGCCAGCAGCTTAGATTGGGGACTAGCTGCCGGGGAGCTGTTTTTT. The variable domain in full, with the rest retrieved from reference TRBV7-2 and TRBJ2-2, is GAGVSQSPSNKVTEKGKDVELRCDPISGHTALYWYRQSLGQGLEFLIYFQGNSAPDKSGLPSDRFSAERTGGSVSTLTIQRTQQEDSAVYLCASSLDWGLAAGELFFGEGSRLTVL.

This clonotype showed up just a few times. The gene calls are TRBV7-2 and TRBJ1-5; D gene uncertain. Germline lookup yields CDR1 SGHTA and CDR2 FQGNSA. V gave up 1 base and J gave up 0 bases, with 7 bases separating them. The CDR3 covers 15 residues. The CDR3 DNA is TGTGCCAGCAGCTTAGACTCAGGTAGCAATCAGCCCCAGCATTTT. Translating gives CASSLDSGSNQPQHF.

Worth noting for this clonotype: A much larger clone differs by one base, so this may be a read error. The V and J genes are TRBV12-5 and TRBJ2-7; D perhaps matches TRBD2 (6 bases). The CDR3 has 17 residues. CDR1 and CDR2 (germline): LGHNT, FRNRAP. Between the trimmed V and J ends, which lost 2 bases and 4 bases, there was a span of 21 bases. The CDR3 here is CASGLPSRIAVVYEQYF. In DNA form, the CDR3 reads TGTGCTAGTGGTTTGCCCTCCCGAATAGCGGTAGTATACGAGCAGTACTTC. The entire variable domain, with the rest obtained from reference TRBV12-5 and TRBJ2-7, is as follows: DARVTQTPRHKVTEMGQEVTMRCQPILGHNTVFWYRQTMMQGLELLAYFRNRAPLDDSGMPKDRFSAEMPDATLATLKIQPSEPRDSAVYFCASGLPSRIAVVYEQYFGPGTRLTVT.

As to this clonotype: This may be a read error: a much more frequent sequence differs by one nucleotide. The CDR3 end shows no conserved phenylalanine or tryptophan, and so a read error is likely. This chain joins TRBV19 and TRBJ2-7, with D hard to call. The CDR3 sequence is 14 residues long. CDR1 LNHDA and CDR2 SQIVND come from the germline V gene (reference sequence). Trimming removed 3 bases from V and 5 bases from J, with 14 bases in between. CDR3 protein: CASSIFGQTDEQYC. The CDR3 bases are TGTGCCAGTAGTATTTTCGGCCAGACGGACGAGCAGTACTGC.

With regard to this clonotype: A read error may be the cause here, since a much bigger clone is one base away. This CDR3 fails to terminate in the conserved phenylalanine or tryptophan, so it likely reflects a read error. The chain is built from TRBV18 and TRBJ2-7, with TRBD1 matching over 9 bases. This CDR3 is built from 15 residues. CDR1 and CDR2 (germline): KGHSH, LQKENI. J was trimmed by 4 bases and V by 1 base; bases with no gene match: 5. In nucleotides, the CDR3 is TGTGCCAGCTCACCACTTGGGACAGGGAGGTACGAGCAGTACTCC. Translation gives CASSPLGTGRYEQYS.

This sequence joins TRBV20-1 and TRBJ2-1; 11 positions agree with TRBD2. Germline values: CDR1 DFQATT, CDR2 SNEGSKA (reference sequence). Trimming cost V 4 bases and J 4 bases; bases outside gene matches: 6. The CDR3 loop spans 15 amino acids. CDR3 in amino acids: CSAKSGLAAYNEQFF. The DNA of the CDR3 is TGCAGTGCTAAATCGGGACTAGCGGCATACAATGAGCAGTTCTTC.

About this clonotype: A much larger clone lies one base from this, so it may be a read error. The V and J genes are TRBV2 and TRBJ2-7, with a tentative D call TRBD1 (6 bases). CDR1 and CDR2 from the germline V gene are SNHLY and FYNNEI. The CDR3 is 15 residues long. CDR3 nucleotides: TGTGCCATCAGTGAGGTTAGGGGGACCAAATACGAGCAGTACTTC. Amino acid sequence: CAISEVRGTKYEQYF.

A few counts support this clonotype. The CDR3 loop is CASSHGWGLRSPLHF. DNA of the CDR3: TGTGCCAGCAGCCATGGGTGGGGACTTAGGTCACCCCTCCACTTT. V is TRBV11-2 and J is TRBJ1-6; a weak D match, TRBD1 (5 bases). Germline assignment: CDR1 SGHAT and CDR2 FQNNGV. The V gene lost 5 bases and the J gene lost 10 bases, with 18 bases spanning the gap. The CDR3 length is 15 residues.

Notes on this clonotype: Compared with germline, one end of the junction differs, possibly owing to a read error. This chain links TRBV29-1 with TRBJ1-2; D not resolved. The germline gives CDR1 SQVTM, CDR2 ANQGSEA. The CDR3 is 14 amino acids. The CDR3 DNA follows: TGCAGCGTTGAAGGCGTCAGCCCTCTCTATGGCTACAACTTC. Residues: CSVEGVSPLYGYNF. Full variable domain (rest looked up from reference TRBV29-1 and TRBJ1-2): SAVISQKPSRDICQRGTSLTIQCQVDSQVTMMFWYRQQPGQSLTLIATANQGSEATYESGFVIDKFPISRPNLTFSTLTVSNMSPEDSSIYLCSVEGVSPLYGYNFGSGTRLTVV.

The rearrangement joins TRBV6-2 or TRBV6-3 to TRBJ2-3; D gene uncertain. V lost 6 bases, J lost 0 bases, and 7 bases lay in between. Looked up from germline, CDR1 is MNHEY and CDR2 is SVGEGT. The CDR3 has 13 residues. The CDR3 DNA sequence: TGTGCCAGCAGCTCGACTAGCACAGATACGCAGTATTTT. Residues: CASSSTSTDTQYF.

As concerns this clonotype: One end of the junction fails to match germline, which may point to a read error. This chain joins TRBV7-2 and TRBJ2-3, with D perhaps assigned TRBD1 or TRBD2 (7 bases each). Germline V gene data show CDR1 as SGHTA and CDR2 as FQGNSA. The CDR3 loop spans 17 amino acids. CDR3 DNA sequence: TGTGCCAACAGCTTAGCGCGCAGGGGGGGATATACAGATACGCAGTATTTT. It encodes CANSLARRGGYTDTQYF.

This clonotype is labeled medium-sized. The V and J genes are TRBV28 and TRBJ2-7; the match to TRBD1 covers 7 bases. The junction had 4 bases not matched to a gene; V was cut back by 5 bases and J by 0 bases. From germline, CDR1 is MDHEN and CDR2 SYDVKM. CDR3 length equals 14 residues. The CDR3 protein is CASSPTGVSYEQYF. The CDR3 DNA reads as TGTGCCAGCAGTCCAACAGGGGTCTCCTACGAGCAGTACTTC. Based on the CDR3 plus reference TRBV28 and TRBJ2-7, the full variable domain is DVKVTQSSRYLVKRTGEKVFLECVQDMDHENMFWYRQDPGLGLRLIYFSYDVKMKEKGDIPEGYSVSREKKERFSLILESASTNQTSMYLCASSPTGVSYEQYFGPGTRLTVT.

The V and J genes are TRBV7-9 and TRBJ2-7; the D gene could be TRBD1 or TRBD2 (6 bases each). Per the germline V gene, CDR1 is SEHNR and CDR2 is FQNEAQ (reference sequence). Trimming shortened V by 5 bases and J by 7 bases, and 18 bases separated the two germline ends. The CDR3 extends over 14 amino acids. This CDR3 reads CASSPLGARGEQYF. The CDR3 nucleotides read TGTGCCAGCAGCCCTCTGGGGGCGCGGGGAGAGCAGTACTTC. Full variable domain (rest looked up from reference TRBV7-9 and TRBJ2-7): DTGVSQNPRHKITKRGQNVTFRCDPISEHNRLYWYRQTLGQGPEFLTYFQNEAQLEKSRLLSDRFSAERPKGSFSTLEIQRTEQGDSAMYLCASSPLGARGEQYFGPGTRLTVT.

By frequency in the sample, this clonotype is medium-sized. The DNA for the CDR3 is TGTGCCAGCAGGATAGACAGGGGAACTGAAGCTTTCTTT. Protein product: CASRIDRGTEAFF. The chain combines TRBV6-1 with TRBJ1-1, with 8 bases lining up with TRBD1. The trim removed 6 bases at V and 5 bases at J, leaving 5 bases unmatched. The CDR3 spans 13 residues. CDR1 is MNHNS and CDR2 is SASEGT in the germline V gene.

This clonotype was detected ten times or more. A junction boundary mismatches the germline segment, possibly from a read error. CDR3 protein: CATSRDHRDSRREF. The CDR3 DNA reads TGTGCCACCAGCAGAGATCACAGGGACAGTAGGAGAGAATTC. The rearrangement joins TRBV15 to TRBJ1-2; 7 positions agree with TRBD1. Per germline, CDR1 LNHNV and CDR2 YYDKDF (reference sequence). CDR3 length: 14 amino acids.